This TCR beta chain comes out of a study of T cell responses to AZD1222 COVID-19 vaccine. Worth noting for this clone: No antigen is known for it.

Trimming took 6 bases from V and 0 from J; bases not matched to a gene: 5. The CDR3 contains 14 residues. Per germline, CDR1 MNHEY and CDR2 SVGAGI. Broader study findings: The study found Spike-specific TCR breadth and depth rose after two AZD1222 doses. Repertoire sampling occurred only after the peak T cell response. Clonal diversity was possibly underestimated, and the donors were mostly white British, with more females.

Generated by immunoSEQ multiplex PCR, the TCRdb table keeps only in-frame clones and is missing some. The data hold around 130,000 clones, with 93% observed a single time. The origin of this receptor is an adult in good health. V gene TRBV6-5 combines with J gene TRBJ2-7, with 7 bases aligning to TRBD1. The source material was peripheral blood, sampled on day 0 of AZD1222 vaccination. CDR3 in DNA: TGTGCCAGCAGGAAACAGGGGTTCTCCTACGAGCAGTACTTC. Translating gives CASRKQGFSYEQYF.